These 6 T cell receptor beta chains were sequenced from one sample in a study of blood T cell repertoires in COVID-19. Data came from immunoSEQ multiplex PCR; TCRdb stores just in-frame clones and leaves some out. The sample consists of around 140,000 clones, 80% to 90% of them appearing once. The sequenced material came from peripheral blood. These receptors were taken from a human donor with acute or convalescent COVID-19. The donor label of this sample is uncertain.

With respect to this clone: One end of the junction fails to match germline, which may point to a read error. CDR3 region: CASSSSDGQGTQYF. CDR3 DNA sequence: TGTGCCAGCAGCTCCAGCGACGGTCAAGGGACCCAGTACTTC. This chain joins TRBV11-1 and TRBJ2-5; D remains unclear. The CDR3 spans 14 residues. Germline V gene lookup returns CDR1 SGHAT and CDR2 FQDESV (reference sequence). Together with reference TRBV11-1 and TRBJ2-5, the CDR3 gives the full variable domain: EAEVAQSPRYKITEKSQAVAFWCDPISGHATLYWYRQILGQGPELLVQFQDESVVDDSQLPKDRFSAERLKGVDSTLKIQPAELGDSAMYLCASSSSDGQGTQYFGPGTRLLVL.

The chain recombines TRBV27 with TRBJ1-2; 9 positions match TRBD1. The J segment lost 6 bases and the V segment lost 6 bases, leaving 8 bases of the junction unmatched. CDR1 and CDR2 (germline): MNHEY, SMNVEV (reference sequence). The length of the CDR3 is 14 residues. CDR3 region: CASRRDRATDGYTF. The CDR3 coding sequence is TGTGCCAGCAGACGGGACAGGGCGACGGATGGCTACACCTTC.

This CDR3 is CASSVGGGRAEAFF. DNA of the CDR3: TGTGCCAGCAGCGTTGGCGGGGGGCGCGCTGAAGCTTTCTTT. V gene TRBV9 combines with J gene TRBJ1-1; weak D call: TRBD1 (6 bases). V was clipped by 2 bases and J by 6 bases, with 14 bases between them. Germline V lookup: CDR1 SGDLS, CDR2 YYNGEE. The CDR3 spans 14 residues.

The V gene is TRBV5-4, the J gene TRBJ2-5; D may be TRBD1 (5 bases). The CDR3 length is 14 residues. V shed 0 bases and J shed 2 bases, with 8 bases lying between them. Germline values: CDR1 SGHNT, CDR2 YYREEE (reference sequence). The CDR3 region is CASSLAPGQETQYF. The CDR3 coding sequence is TGTGCCAGCAGCTTGGCCCCAGGGCAAGAGACCCAGTACTTC.

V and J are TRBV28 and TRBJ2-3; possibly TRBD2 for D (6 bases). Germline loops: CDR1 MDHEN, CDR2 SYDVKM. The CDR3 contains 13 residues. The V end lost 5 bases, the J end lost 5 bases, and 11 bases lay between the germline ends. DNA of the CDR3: TGTGCCAGCAGTGGGGCGGGGAGAGATACGCAGTATTTT. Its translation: CASSGAGRDTQYF.

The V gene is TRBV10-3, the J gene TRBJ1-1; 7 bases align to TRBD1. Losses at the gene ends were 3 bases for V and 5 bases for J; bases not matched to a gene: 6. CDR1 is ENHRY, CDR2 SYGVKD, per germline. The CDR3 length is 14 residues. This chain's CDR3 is CAISDLQGNTEAFF. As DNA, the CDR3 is TGTGCCATCAGTGACTTACAGGGGAATACTGAAGCTTTCTTT.